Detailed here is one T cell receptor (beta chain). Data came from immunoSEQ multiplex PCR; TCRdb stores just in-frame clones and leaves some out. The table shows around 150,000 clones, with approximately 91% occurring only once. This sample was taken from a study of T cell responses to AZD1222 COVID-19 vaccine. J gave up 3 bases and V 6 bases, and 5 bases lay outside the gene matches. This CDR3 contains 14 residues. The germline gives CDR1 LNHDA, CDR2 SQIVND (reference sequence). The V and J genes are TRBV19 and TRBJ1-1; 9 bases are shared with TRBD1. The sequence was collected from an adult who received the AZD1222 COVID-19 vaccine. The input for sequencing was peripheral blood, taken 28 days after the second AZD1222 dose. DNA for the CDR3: TGTGCCAGTAGCCCGGGACAGGGTTACACTGAAGCTTTCTTT. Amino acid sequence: CASSPGQGYTEAFF.